The 22 T cell receptor beta chains below all came from one sample that was sequenced in a study of T cells in Graves' hyperthyroidism and ophthalmopathy. Researchers took RNA transcripts and amplified the TCR beta CDR3 regions from them. HTBI primers were employed in a first-round RT-PCR of the TCR CDR3. TCRdb independently ran MiXCR on the multiplex PCR reads; one entry per CDR3 protein. The data show about 270,000 distinct CDR3 sequences, roughly 20% seen once. The sequenced material came from blood. All receptors derive from a man younger than 45 with Graves' ophthalmopathy.

This chain joins TRBV5-1 and TRBJ1-3; D may be TRBD1 (6 bases). The germline V gene has CDR1 SGHRS and CDR2 YFSETQ. The CDR3 spans 16 residues. Trimming left V 0 bases short and J 3 bases short, with 13 bases between. The CDR3 coding sequence is TGCGCCAGCAGCTTGGCCGCGGGGGCTTATGGAAACACCATATATTTT. Translated: CASSLAAGAYGNTIYF.

The rearrangement uses TRBV20-1 and TRBJ2-2, with 7 nucleotides matching TRBD1. V lost 4 bases to trimming and J lost 6 bases; unmatched junction nucleotides: 11. The CDR3 is 15 residues long. Per germline, CDR1 DFQATT and CDR2 SNEGSKA (reference sequence). The CDR3 region has the DNA TGCAGTGCTACCCGACAGGGCGCTGTAGCCGGGGAGCTGTTTTTT. Amino acids: CSATRQGAVAGELFF.

The rearrangement links TRBV5-1 to TRBJ2-2; TRBD2 matches at 11 bases. Germline V lookup: CDR1 SGHRS, CDR2 YFSETQ. This CDR3 has 15 amino acids. V dropped 0 bases and J dropped 5; count of bases not matched to a gene: 0. The CDR3 sequence: CASSLGLAGTGELFF. CDR3 sequence (DNA): TGCGCCAGCAGCTTGGGACTAGCGGGAACCGGGGAGCTGTTTTTT.

The chain recombines TRBV15 with TRBJ2-7; D is undetermined. The CDR3 is 15 residues long. V was trimmed by 0 bases and J by 1 base, leaving 10 bases between them. Germline V gene data show CDR1 as LNHNV and CDR2 as YYDKDF (reference sequence). The DNA of the CDR3 is TGTGCCACCAGCAGAGATGGGGTTGCATCCTACGAGCAGTACTTC. As protein: CATSRDGVASYEQYF.

The rearrangement joins TRBV11-2 to TRBJ2-1; 10 nucleotides align to TRBD2. The CDR3 is 17 residues long. V was pared by 5 bases and J by 0 bases, with 7 bases of the junction left unmatched. Per the germline V gene, CDR1 is SGHAT and CDR2 is FQNNGV. The CDR3, as DNA: TGTGCCAGCAGCCCAGGACTAGCGGCAGGCTCCTACAATGAGCAGTTCTTC. This encodes CASSPGLAAGSYNEQFF.

As for this clonotype: One junction end does not reproduce the germline sequence, and a read error may be involved. This sequence joins TRBV19 and TRBJ2-3; 7 bases line up with TRBD2. CDR1 is LNHDA, CDR2 SQIVND, per germline (reference sequence). The CDR3 contains 14 residues. CDR3 DNA: TGTGCCAGTAGATCTAGCGGTGGCACAGATATGCAGTATTTT. Translation: CASRSSGGTDMQYF.

The V gene is TRBV24-1, the J gene TRBJ1-4; the D gene is possibly TRBD1 (6 bases). The CDR3 is 14 amino acids. In germline, CDR1 is KGHDR, CDR2 SFDVKD. Trimming left V 10 bases short and J 2 bases short, with 13 bases between. CDR3 nucleotide sequence: TGTGCCACGGGAACAGGGCGCACTAATGAAAAACTGTTTTTT. This sequence encodes CATGTGRTNEKLFF.

The CDR3: CASSSGTGANQPQHF. CDR3 coding DNA: TGTGCCAGTAGTAGCGGGACAGGGGCCAATCAGCCCCAGCATTTT. The rearrangement joins TRBV19 to TRBJ1-5; 10 nucleotides align to TRBD1. This CDR3 is built from 15 residues. V shed 4 bases and J 3 bases; nucleotides not matched to a gene: 3. CDR1 and CDR2 from the germline V gene are LNHDA and SQIVND (reference sequence).

This clonotype was seen many times. V is TRBV3-1 and J is TRBJ1-2; 7 bases are a match to TRBD1. Germline V gene sequence: CDR1 LGHDT, CDR2 YNNKEL (reference sequence). CDR3 size: 14 residues. V trimming: 2 bases; J trimming: 4 bases; junction bases outside the gene matches: 4. CDR3 amino acids: CASSQLQGVYGYTF. The CDR3 nucleotides read TGTGCCAGCAGCCAACTGCAGGGGGTCTATGGCTACACCTTC.

Regarding this clonotype: Germline is not matched at one junction end, which may reflect a read error. The J gene is TRBJ2-3, the V gene TRBV7-7; no clear D. The CDR3 is made up of 13 amino acids. CDR1 SSHAT and CDR2 FNYEAQ come from the germline V gene (reference sequence). CDR3 in DNA: TGTGCTAGCAGCTTAGAGGCAAGAGATACGCAGTATTTT. It encodes CASSLEARDTQYF.

The chain links TRBV5-1 to TRBJ2-5, with a possible D match to TRBD2 (5 bases). Germline V CDR1 and CDR2: SGHRS, YFSETQ. V was pared by 4 bases and J by 5 bases, with 12 bases between. The CDR3 runs 13 residues. In DNA, the CDR3 is TGCGCCAGCAGCCCTGGCCCGGGGGAGACCCAGTACTTC. Residues: CASSPGPGETQYF. Full variable domain (remainder filled in from reference TRBV5-1 and TRBJ2-5): KAGVTQTPRYLIKTRGQQVTLSCSPISGHRSVSWYQQTPGQGLQFLFEYFSETQRNKGNFPGRFSGRQFSNSRSEMNVSTLELGDSALYLCASSPGPGETQYFGPGTRLLVL.

The gene calls are TRBV9 and TRBJ2-5, with a possible D match to TRBD2 (6 bases). CDR3 size: 15 residues. Trimming left V 2 bases short and J 6 bases short, with 17 bases between. Germline CDR1 is SGDLS and CDR2 is YYNGEE. Here the CDR3 DNA reads TGTGCCAGCAGCGTGCGGGACGGAGGGGTACAGACCCAGTACTTC. As protein: CASSVRDGGVQTQYF. The full variable domain, with the rest looked up from reference TRBV9 and TRBJ2-5, is DSGVTQTPKHLITATGQRVTLRCSPRSGDLSVYWYQQSLDQGLQFLIQYYNGEERAKGNILERFSAQQFPDLHSELNLSSLELGDSALYFCASSVRDGGVQTQYFGPGTRLLVL.

The chain links TRBV20-1 to TRBJ1-5; D gene ambiguous. V gave up 3 bases and J gave up 1 base, with 10 bases separating them. This CDR3 has 14 residues. CDR1 and CDR2 (germline): DFQATT, SNEGSKA (reference sequence). Here the CDR3 DNA reads TGCAGTGCTAGGCCTGGGAACAGCAATCAGCCCCAGCATTTT. Amino acid sequence: CSARPGNSNQPQHF.

This chain links TRBV7-6 with TRBJ2-1; TRBD2 agrees at 8 bases. The CDR3 length is 14 residues. V lost 2 bases to trimming and J lost 10 bases; unmatched junction nucleotides: 7. Per germline, CDR1 SGHVS and CDR2 FNYEAQ. CDR3 DNA sequence: TGTGCCAGCAGCTTAACTAGCGGCCAAATCGAGCAGTTCTTC. It yields the protein CASSLTSGQIEQFF.

This clonotype occurred many times. The chain is built from TRBV11-2 and TRBJ2-7; tentatively, D is TRBD1 (5 bases). The V end lost 4 bases, the J end lost 3 bases, and 19 bases lay between the germline ends. This CDR3 has 16 residues. In germline, CDR1 is SGHAT, CDR2 FQNNGV. The CDR3 DNA is TGTGCCAGCAGCTCCACGACAGTTTTCCCCTTCTACGAGCAGTACTTC. This gives the protein CASSSTTVFPFYEQYF.

The chain recombines TRBV29-1 with TRBJ2-2, with D possibly TRBD2 on 5 matching bases. Trimming took 6 bases from V and 6 from J, leaving 11 bases between them. The CDR3 contains 12 residues. Germline V gene lookup returns CDR1 SQVTM and CDR2 ANQGSEA. The CDR3 nucleotides read TGCAGCGTCCGAGAGGGCGCCGGGGAGCTGTTTTTT. It codes for CSVREGAGELFF.

V usage is TRBV5-1 and J usage is TRBJ2-1, with a possible D match to TRBD2 (6 bases). The CDR3 loop spans 15 amino acids. V was pared by 4 bases and J by 9 bases, with 20 bases between. In germline, CDR1 is SGHRS, CDR2 YFSETQ. The CDR3 protein is CASSKEVVYGGEQFF. In DNA form, the CDR3 reads TGCGCCAGCAGCAAAGAGGTTGTCTACGGGGGTGAGCAGTTCTTC.

This clonotype has a handful of counts. This chain uses TRBV15 with TRBJ1-5; perhaps TRBD1 as D (6 bases). The CDR3 is 16 amino acids. Germline CDR1 LNHNV, CDR2 YYDKDF (reference sequence). Trimming cost V 0 bases and J 0 bases, with 9 bases left between them. CDR3 region: CATSREWGASNQPQHF. CDR3 in DNA: TGTGCCACCAGCAGAGAGTGGGGGGCTAGCAATCAGCCCCAGCATTTT.

This clonotype was seen only a few times. V and J are TRBV15 and TRBJ1-5; 8 bases agree with TRBD1. This CDR3 is 17 amino acids long. Looked up from germline, CDR1 is LNHNV and CDR2 is YYDKDF (reference sequence). V lost 5 bases to trimming and J lost 0 bases; unmatched junction nucleotides: 9. CDR3 DNA sequence: TGTGCCACCAGCCTAGGGACAGGAGAATATAGCAATCAGCCCCAGCATTTT. Translation: CATSLGTGEYSNQPQHF.

This clonotype was seen repeatedly, ten times or more. The J gene is TRBJ1-3, the V gene TRBV11-3; D unclear. This CDR3 is built from 12 residues. CDR1 is SGHNT, CDR2 YENEEA, per germline. The ends were cut back, 5 bases at V and 3 bases at J, with 5 bases in the middle. Here the CDR3 DNA reads TGTGCCAGCAGCCCGGATGGAAACACCATATATTTT. Translating gives CASSPDGNTIYF.

This clonotype was counted many times. V usage is TRBV12-3 or TRBV12-4 and J usage is TRBJ1-1, with a possible D match to TRBD1 (6 bases). CDR3 size: 14 residues. Trimming left V 6 bases short and J 0 bases short, with 11 bases between. The CDR3 region is CASRKTGVNTEAFF. The DNA for the CDR3 is TGTGCCAGCAGGAAGACAGGTGTGAACACTGAAGCTTTCTTT.

This clonotype occurred many times. The chain links TRBV10-3 to TRBJ2-3; D is unclear. Germline V lookup: CDR1 ENHRY, CDR2 SYGVKD. This CDR3 region has 14 residues. The germline V and J ends were trimmed by 0 bases and 3 bases, with 7 bases remaining between them. The CDR3 region has the DNA TGTGCCATCAGTGAGTCGGCAGTTACAGATACGCAGTATTTT. The encoded protein is CAISESAVTDTQYF.